The table lists the clone carrying this TCR beta chain with many counts. Its target is not known. V lost 5 bases to trimming and J lost 0 bases; unmatched junction nucleotides: 6. CDR1 and CDR2 (germline): DFQATT, SNEGSKA (reference sequence). The CDR3 contains 14 residues. The study made its TCR cDNA through 5'RACE template switching. That step introduced a universal primer site along with UMIs. In TCRdb, the 5' RACE reads were re-called with MiXCR into one record per CDR3 protein. There are about 240,000 distinct CDR3 sequences in the sample; 6.9% occur only once, and about 0.85% lies in the top ten. This entry is derived from a study of T cells after yellow fever vaccination. Overall study results and limits: Most primary-vaccination clones reappeared after the booster (approximately 96% CD4, 88% CD8).

The TCR was taken from a man between 25 and 39 years old who received the YFV17D yellow fever vaccine. V usage is TRBV20-1 and J usage is TRBJ1-1, with 7 bases fitting TRBD1. This specimen consisted of CD4+ T cells sorted from PBMCs, obtained 15 days after the yellow fever booster vaccination. The CDR3: CSAPRDRLNTEAFF. The CDR3 bases are TGCAGTGCTCCCCGGGACAGACTGAACACTGAAGCTTTCTTT.